Only a few counts were recorded for the clone carrying this TCR beta chain. Antigen specificity is unknown. The CDR3 is made up of 14 amino acids. V was trimmed by 2 bases and J by 8 bases, leaving 13 bases between them. Germline assignment: CDR1 MNHEY and CDR2 SVGAGI. The sample comes from a study of molecular identifiers for immune sequencing clone quantification. About the study: Replicate experiments divided RNA from about 19,000 or 110,000 naive CD8 cells into five parts and sequenced four. Points from the study as a whole: Because of identical TCR molecules sharing a barcode, sizes of highly expanded clones could be underestimated.

Previously reported methods and listed TCR primers produced the bulk TCR libraries. One entry per CDR3 protein results from TCRdb running MiXCR on the PCR reads. This table has fewer than 350,000 distinct CDR3 sequences, roughly 24% appearing once. Input for naive CD8 libraries was roughly 17,000 to 1,100,000 sorted cells; the RNA fraction used was 10%, 30% or 50%. This TCR derives from a human donor in good health. Some libraries in this study had Jurkat cell RNA spiked in. Sequenced input: naive CD8+ T cells from blood, with Jurkat cell RNA spiked in. Sample subset: FACS-sorted CD8+CD4-CCR7+CD45RA+ naive T cells. The chain joins TRBV6-5 to TRBJ2-1, with a possible D match to TRBD1 (6 bases). In DNA form, the CDR3 reads TGTGCCAGCAGTTACCTTACAGGGCAGCATGAGCAGTTCTTC. This encodes CASSYLTGQHEQFF.